These T cell receptor beta chains were read from a single sample in a study of early T cells in non-severe SARS-CoV-2 infection. TCRdb processed the 5' RACE reads anew with MiXCR; each CDR3 protein has one entry. Found here are roughly 77,000 distinct CDR3 sequences, 10% to 15% of them singletons; the top ten hold about 4.2%. Sequencing was performed on whole blood. These receptors were collected from an adult who was a healthcare worker with PCR-confirmed SARS-CoV-2 infection or an uninfected control (not recorded which). Both conserved end residues are part of each CDR3. The D gene is left open where the match is weak. Clone size is not always given. Where it is, it says once, few, many or a class for expanded clones.

V gene	clone size	D gene	J gene	CDR3 DNA	CDR3 protein
TRBV20-1	NA	NA	TRBJ1-1	TGCAGTGCTAGAGCCTCTGCCGGGAGGGGAACTGAAGCTTTCTTT	CSARASAGRGTEAFF
TRBV10-3	many	NA	TRBJ2-2	TGTGCCTCCCGGAGGGGGGAGAACACCGGGGAGCTGTTTTTT	CASRRGENTGELFF
TRBV5-4	few	TRBD1	TRBJ1-2	TGTGCCAGCAGCCCTGGAGGGACAGGGGGCTGGTATGGCTACACCTTC	CASSPGGTGGWYGYTF
TRBV7-8	many	TRBD2	TRBJ2-5	TGTGCCAGCAGCTTAGTCATCGGGGGGGCACAAGAGACCCAGTACTTC	CASSLVIGGAQETQYF
TRBV5-1	NA	NA	TRBJ2-5	TGCGCCAGCAGCTTGGGACCGGGAGAGGCGGAGACCCAGTACTTC	CASSLGPGEAETQYF
TRBV9	few	NA	TRBJ1-2	TGTGCCAGCAGGAGAGGGAACTATGGCTACACCTTC	CASRRGNYGYTF
TRBV12-3/TRBV12-4	few	NA	TRBJ2-7	TGTGCCAGCAGATATACCGGGTCCCCAGGCGAGCAGTACTTC	CASRYTGSPGEQYF
TRBV27	NA	NA	TRBJ1-5	TGTGCCAGCAGTCCCGCCAGGGTAGGACAGCCCCAGCATTTT	CASSPARVGQPQHF
TRBV7-9	NA	NA	TRBJ2-3	TGTGCCGGTGGTAGCACAGATACGCAGTATTTT	CAGGSTDTQYF
TRBV29-1	few	NA	TRBJ1-1	TGCAGCGGGGGGGCGTCTGAAGCTTTCTTT	CSGGASEAFF
TRBV7-8	many	NA	TRBJ2-7	TGTGCCAGCAGCTTAGACGACGGAACTCTAACGATCAACTACGAGCAGTACTTC	CASSLDDGTLTINYEQYF
TRBV6-1	many	NA	TRBJ1-2	TGTGCCAGCGACAACTATGGCTACACCTTC	CASDNYGYTF
TRBV19	many	NA	TRBJ2-4	TGTGCCAGTAGTATCTTCGGCTTAGCCAAAAACATTCAGTACTTC	CASSIFGLAKNIQYF
TRBV12-2	many	NA	TRBJ1-1	TGTGCAAGTCGACCTGGACAGGGGGGAATCAGCACTGAAGCTTTCTTT	CASRPGQGGISTEAFF
TRBV11-2	NA	TRBD1	TRBJ2-3	TGTGCCAGCAGCCCTAGGGGGCGCACAGATACGCAGTATTTT	CASSPRGRTDTQYF
TRBV10-3	many	TRBD2	TRBJ2-3	TGTGCCATCAGTGAGTCGGGCGGGAGTGACACAGATACGCAGTATTTT	CAISESGGSDTDTQYF
TRBV7-8	few	NA	TRBJ2-2	TGTGCCAGCAGCTTAAGCCGTATGAACACCGGGGAGCTGTTTTTT	CASSLSRMNTGELFF
TRBV3-1	NA	NA	TRBJ2-5	TGTACCAGCAGCCAAGACCCGACCGCGTGGGGTGAAGAGACCCAGTACTTC	CTSSQDPTAWGEETQYF
TRBV28	many	TRBD2	TRBJ2-7	TGTGCCAGCAGTTTGTTGGTGTCTAGCGGGAGTCCCTCCTACGAGCAGTACTTC	CASSLLVSSGSPSYEQYF
TRBV29-1	many	NA	TRBJ2-5	TGCAGCGTTGGATTCGGGGGCGAGACCCAGTACTTC	CSVGFGGETQYF
TRBV18	many	NA	TRBJ1-3	TGTGCCAGCTCACCAGGGATTATGCGAAACACCATATATTTT	CASSPGIMRNTIYF
TRBV11-2	NA	TRBD2	TRBJ2-3	TGTGCCAGCAGCTCCCCGCGCGGGGGGAGTGCAGATACGCAGTATTTT	CASSSPRGGSADTQYF
TRBV12-3/TRBV12-4	few	NA	TRBJ1-1	TGTGCCAGCAGTGTATCGGGGTCCATTGGAGCTTTCTTT	CASSVSGSIGAFF
TRBV12-3/TRBV12-4	few	NA	TRBJ2-1	TGTGCCAGCCGATTCCAACAGGGTAATGAGCAGTTCTTC	CASRFQQGNEQFF
TRBV6-1	many	TRBD1	TRBJ1-6	TGTGCCAGCAGTCGGGACAGGGGGAATTCACCCCTCCACTTT	CASSRDRGNSPLHF
TRBV5-4	few	NA	TRBJ2-5	TGTGCCAGCAGCCTATTCGGGGGAGATCAAGAGACCCAGTACTTC	CASSLFGGDQETQYF
TRBV7-6	NA	NA	TRBJ1-1	TGTGCCAGCAGCCTAAATCCCAGCGGTGAAGCTTTCTTT	CASSLNPSGEAFF
TRBV18	many	NA	TRBJ1-1	TGTGCCAGCTCGCCCCAGGAGACTGAAGCTTTCTTT	CASSPQETEAFF
TRBV30	few	TRBD2	TRBJ2-7	TGTGCCTGGAGTGGGACTAGCGGGAGCAAAAGCGAGCAGTACTTC	CAWSGTSGSKSEQYF
TRBV4-2	few	TRBD2	TRBJ2-1	TGTGCCAGCAGCCACCGGCTAGCGGGGGGGCCGAGGGACAATGAGCAGTTCTTC	CASSHRLAGGPRDNEQFF
TRBV19	few	NA	TRBJ2-1	TGTGCCAGTACCCATCCAAGTGTCCGGGGGAATGAGCAGTTCTTC	CASTHPSVRGNEQFF
TRBV10-1	many	NA	TRBJ2-2	TGCGCCAGCAGTGAGCGCGCCGGGGAGCTGTTTTTT	CASSERAGELFF
TRBV29-1	many	NA	TRBJ2-7	TGCAGCGTCCCAGGGGGGGCCGGCTACCACGAGCAGTACTTC	CSVPGGAGYHEQYF
TRBV20-1	few	TRBD1	TRBJ1-2	TGCAGTGCTAGGGGGACAGGGACCCCCCCTAACTATGGCTACACCTTC	CSARGTGTPPNYGYTF
TRBV29-1	few	NA	TRBJ2-3	TGCAGCGGCACGGGGCCGAGCACAGATACGCAGTATTTT	CSGTGPSTDTQYF
TRBV7-9	NA	NA	TRBJ2-1	TGTGCCAGCAGCCGGGATGAGCAGTTCTTC	CASSRDEQFF
TRBV11-2	few	NA	TRBJ2-7	TGTGCCAGCAGCTCCACACCGAATAAACAGGGAACGGGCGAGCAGTACTTC	CASSSTPNKQGTGEQYF
TRBV5-5	NA	NA	TRBJ2-7	TGTGCCAGCTCGCCCTGGGACACCTCCTACGAGCAGTACTTC	CASSPWDTSYEQYF
TRBV10-3	NA	TRBD1	TRBJ1-1	TGTGCCATCAGTGGTGGGGACAGTCGCACTGAAGCTTTCTTT	CAISGGDSRTEAFF
TRBV2	NA	NA	TRBJ1-1	TGTGCCAGTCATCCATCGTTCATGAACACTGAAGCTTTCTTT	CASHPSFMNTEAFF
TRBV2	many	NA	TRBJ2-3	TGTGCCAGCAGGGGCGTTACAGATACGCAGTATTTT	CASRGVTDTQYF
TRBV19	NA	TRBD1	TRBJ2-7	TGTGCCAGTGGTACCGGGACAGGGGTCGACGAGCAGTACTTC	CASGTGTGVDEQYF
TRBV5-1	many	NA	TRBJ2-7	TGCGCCAGCAGCTTGAAGACAGGGACTACGAAGCAGTACTTC	CASSLKTGTTKQYF
TRBV7-3	few	NA	TRBJ2-1	TGTGCCAGCAGCTTAGGGCCTTTGCGGAGCCAGGATGAGCAGTTCTTC	CASSLGPLRSQDEQFF
TRBV9	many	NA	TRBJ2-5	TGTGCCAGCAGCCTCCGGGGAGGGCAGGGGGCTGGAGAGACCCAGTACTTC	CASSLRGGQGAGETQYF
TRBV28	few	NA	TRBJ2-2	TGTGCCAGCAGTTTAACAGGGACCGGGGAGCTGTTTTTT	CASSLTGTGELFF
TRBV29-1	many	TRBD1	TRBJ1-1	TGCAGCGTTGTTCTGGGACAGGGGTTGCCTGAAGCTTTCTTT	CSVVLGQGLPEAFF
TRBV19	few	TRBD1	TRBJ2-5	TGTGCCAGTAGCCCGACAGGGGTGGAGACCCAGTACTTC	CASSPTGVETQYF
TRBV25-1	NA	NA	TRBJ2-7	TGTGCCAGCAGTGACCGTCGCGGCGAGCAGTACTTC	CASSDRRGEQYF
TRBV27	once	NA	TRBJ2-7	TGTGCCAGCAGTGCCGGGACCCGCGGCGAGCAGTACTTC	CASSAGTRGEQYF
TRBV10-3	many	TRBD1	TRBJ1-2	TGTGCCATCAGTGAGCAGGGGGCGAACTATGGCTACACCTTC	CAISEQGANYGYTF
TRBV29-1	NA	TRBD1	TRBJ2-2	TGCAGCGCTACAGGGGCTGGCACCGGGGAGCTGTTTTTT	CSATGAGTGELFF
TRBV29-1	NA	NA	TRBJ2-6	TGCAGCGTGGGACCGGGGGCTGGGGCCAACGTCCTGACTTTC	CSVGPGAGANVLTF
TRBV13	few	NA	TRBJ2-1	TGTGCCAGCAGCGGACAGAGCGGGACAAGGGAGCAGTTCTTC	CASSGQSGTREQFF
TRBV5-1	many	NA	TRBJ1-5	TGCGCCAGCAGCTTGGGGGGGCGAGTTCAGCCCCAGCATTTT	CASSLGGRVQPQHF